The entry that follows covers one TCR beta chain sequence. Its target is not known. Mismatch with germline at one junction end may stem from a read error. The CDR3 runs 19 residues. Germline V gene sequence: CDR1 PRHDT, CDR2 FYEKMQ (reference sequence). These data originate in a study of CD8 T cells in ankylosing spondylitis. Findings and caveats of the study: Relatively scarce in peripheral blood, disease-linked clones were CD8+. Certain motif variants had earlier appeared in reactive arthritis synovial fluid and blood. Several highly homologous variants formed a TCR beta motif that appeared characteristic of ankylosing spondylitis blood.

One entry per CDR3 protein, called by TCRdb with MiXCR from the 5' RACE reads. The sample has 220,000 or so distinct CDR3 sequences, roughly a tenth seen once. The sequence was collected from a male donor with ankylosing spondylitis or in good health (not recorded which). Sequencing used blood, either unsorted or a sorted T cell fraction (not recorded which). V gene TRBV13 combines with J gene TRBJ1-3; perhaps TRBD1 as D (5 bases). The chain's CDR3 is CACSRPNRDALVSGNTIYF. The CDR3 DNA reads as TGTGCCTGCAGCCGCCCGAACCGGGACGCGCTCGTCTCTGGAAACACCATATATTTT. Using reference TRBV13 and TRBJ1-3 for the parts outside the CDR3, the full variable domain is AAGVIQSPRHLIKEKRETATLKCYPIPRHDTVYWYQQGPGQDPQFLISFYEKMQSDKGSIPDRFSAQQFSDYHSELNMSSLELGDSALYFCACSRPNRDALVSGNTIYFGEGSWLTVV.